These 8 T cell receptor beta chains were sequenced from one sample in a study of cytomegalovirus exposure and HLA in healthy donors (dated by TCRdb to the late 2010s). Library method: the immunoSEQ multiplex PCR assay. For the multiplex PCR, a mixture combining 60 forward primers for TCR Vbeta segments and 13 reverse primers for TCR Jbeta segments was used. TCRdb mirrors the immuneACCESS table, restricted to in-frame sequences. Some clones are absent from its copies; in checked studies, under half trace to an unresolved V gene, and the reason for the others is unknown. The table for this sample lists fewer than 150,000 clones; 70% to 80% of them were counted only once. The top ten clonotypes cover about 7.9% of the sample. Sequenced input: PBMCs. The receptor set was obtained from a woman aged 40 to 49 in good health and CMV-seropositive.

The chain carries TRBV5-4 and TRBJ1-1, with D possibly matching TRBD1 (5 bases). V lost 4 bases to trimming and J lost 4 bases, with 11 bases between them. The CDR3 is made up of 13 amino acids. Germline CDR1 is SGHNT and CDR2 is YYREEE (reference sequence). The CDR3 DNA reads as TGTGCCAGCAGCGCCCGAAGGGGCACTGAAGCTTTCTTT. Translating gives CASSARRGTEAFF.

CDR3: CAGRRARGAYEQYF. The CDR3 DNA reads as TGTGCCGGCCGTCGAGCCAGGGGGGCGTACGAGCAGTACTTC. This chain links TRBV5-8 with TRBJ2-5; D is perhaps TRBD1 (7 bases). The end of the DNA aligns better with TRBJ2-7, so the J call may be wrong. Germline V lookup: CDR1 SGHTS, CDR2 YDEGEE. The CDR3 contains 14 residues.

The chain joins TRBV5-4 to TRBJ2-7; 10 bases line up with TRBD1. CDR1 and CDR2 (germline): SGHNT, YYREEE (reference sequence). This CDR3 has 15 residues. Trimming at V came to 5 bases and at J to 1 base, leaving 6 bases not matched to a gene. The CDR3 loop reads CASRGGQGESYEQYF. As DNA, the CDR3 is TGTGCCAGCAGAGGCGGACAGGGGGAGTCCTACGAGCAGTACTTC. The entire variable domain, with the rest obtained from reference TRBV5-4 and TRBJ2-7, is as follows: ETGVTQSPTHLIKTRGQQVTLRCSSQSGHNTVSWYQQALGQGPQFIFQYYREEENGRGNFPPRFSGLQFPNYSSELNVNALELDDSALYLCASRGGQGESYEQYFGPGTRLTVT.

The sample holds a few counts of this clone. V is TRBV7-2 and J is TRBJ1-2, with 9 bases matching TRBD1. The CDR3 spans 15 residues. Germline V gene lookup returns CDR1 SGHTA and CDR2 FQGNSA. Trimming cost V 4 bases and J 4 bases; bases outside gene matches: 7. CDR3 loop: CASSSPPQGAYGYTF. CDR3 nucleotides: TGTGCCAGCAGCTCGCCTCCACAGGGGGCCTATGGCTACACCTTC.

This chain connects TRBV7-2 to TRBJ1-2, with D possibly being TRBD1 (5 bases). V lost 6 bases, J lost 8 bases, and 13 bases lay in between. CDR3 length: 12 amino acids. Germline V gene sequence: CDR1 SGHTA, CDR2 FQGNSA. The CDR3 DNA follows: TGTGCCAGCAGTTTGCGGGGGAAGGGCTACACCTTC. This gives the protein CASSLRGKGYTF.

About this clone itself: The CDR3 does not close with the conserved phenylalanine or tryptophan, likely indicating a read error. The chain carries TRBV4-1 and TRBJ2-3, with 7 bases fitting TRBD1. The CDR3 is made up of 17 amino acids. Trimming cost V 3 bases and J 4 bases; bases outside gene matches: 13. CDR1 is MGHRA, CDR2 YSYEKL, per germline. The DNA for the CDR3 is TGCGCCAGCAGCCAGTCGGGACAGAGACGTTCCGCAGATACGCAGTATGTT. Its protein is CASSQSGQRRSADTQYV.

This chain uses TRBV5-5 with TRBJ1-2; D unclear. Germline V gene lookup returns CDR1 SGHKS and CDR2 YYEKEE (reference sequence). The V gene lost 2 bases and the J gene lost 0 bases, with 5 bases spanning the gap. The CDR3 consists of 13 residues. CDR3 bases: TGTGCCAGCAGCTTCTATTCTAACTATGGCTACACCTTC. Translation gives CASSFYSNYGYTF.

V gene TRBV7-2 combines with J gene TRBJ2-4, with 10 bases lining up with TRBD2. Losses at the gene ends were 4 bases for V and 5 bases for J; bases not matched to a gene: 5. The CDR3 is 15 residues long. The V gene's germline CDR1 is SGHTA and CDR2 FQGNSA. The CDR3 sequence: CASSYRSGGENIQYF. DNA for the CDR3: TGTGCCAGCAGCTACCGCAGCGGGGGGGAAAACATTCAGTACTTC.